A selection of T cell receptor beta chains follows, all from one sample in a study of blood T cell repertoires in COVID-19. Profiled with immunoSEQ multiplex PCR; TCRdb holds only in-frame clones, not every one. The sample has 290,000 or so clones; about four fifths are singletons. The source material was PBMCs or T cells enriched from blood (not recorded which). The receptors originated from a man aged 35 to 55 who had been exposed to COVID-19. Each CDR3 is given with its conserved first and last residue. A D gene is named only where the DNA matches it firmly. The size of a clone is reported for some rows only, either as once, few or many, or as a class for expanded clones.

j_call: TRBJ2-3
d_call: TRBD2
cdr3_length: 16
v_call: TRBV9
clone_size: once
cdr3_nt: TGTGCCAGCAGCGTAGGGTTCCAGCGGGAGTTTAATACGCAGTATTTT
cdr3_aa: CASSVGFQREFNTQYF

j_call: TRBJ1-2
d_call: TRBD1
cdr3_length: 13
v_call: TRBV12-3/TRBV12-4
clone_size: NA
cdr3_nt: TGTGCCAGCAGTTCAACAGGGGTCTATGGCTACACCTTC
cdr3_aa: CASSSTGVYGYTF

j_call: TRBJ1-5
d_call: NA
cdr3_length: 14
v_call: TRBV12-5
clone_size: once
cdr3_nt: TGTGCTAGTGGTTTAGGGGGATTGTATCAGCCCCAGCATTTT
cdr3_aa: CASGLGGLYQPQHF

j_call: TRBJ1-5
d_call: NA
cdr3_length: 13
v_call: TRBV19
clone_size: NA
cdr3_nt: TGTGCCAGTTCGGTACAGTTAAATCAGCCCCAGCATTTT
cdr3_aa: CASSVQLNQPQHF

j_call: TRBJ2-5
d_call: NA
cdr3_length: 14
v_call: TRBV16
clone_size: NA
cdr3_nt: TGTGCCAGCAGCCAATCGAGGGACCAAGAGACCCAGTACTTC
cdr3_aa: CASSQSRDQETQYF

j_call: TRBJ1-1
d_call: NA
cdr3_length: 15
v_call: TRBV19
clone_size: NA
cdr3_nt: TGTGCCAGTAGTATAGGTCCAGGGTCGGTAGGTGAAGCTTTCTTT
cdr3_aa: CASSIGPGSVGEAFF

j_call: TRBJ1-1
d_call: NA
cdr3_length: 15
v_call: TRBV19
clone_size: NA
cdr3_nt: TGTGCCAGTAGTATGAGATTACCGCAGGACACTGAAGCTTTCTTT
cdr3_aa: CASSMRLPQDTEAFF

j_call: TRBJ1-5
d_call: NA
cdr3_length: 15
v_call: TRBV5-8
clone_size: NA
cdr3_nt: TGTGCCAGCAGCCTAGGGACACATAGCAATCAGCCCCAGCATTTT
cdr3_aa: CASSLGTHSNQPQHF

j_call: TRBJ1-3
d_call: NA
cdr3_length: 14
v_call: TRBV6-5
clone_size: NA
cdr3_nt: TGTGCCAGCAGGGACACCCCGTGGGGAAACACCATATATTTT
cdr3_aa: CASRDTPWGNTIYF

j_call: TRBJ2-5
d_call: NA
cdr3_length: 14
v_call: TRBV10-2
clone_size: NA
cdr3_nt: TGCGCCAGCTGGAGGGGCTCGAGGTCAGAGACCCAGTACTTC
cdr3_aa: CASWRGSRSETQYF

j_call: TRBJ1-5
d_call: NA
cdr3_length: 14
v_call: TRBV7-6
clone_size: NA
cdr3_nt: TGTGCCAGCAGCCCAGACATAAGCAATCAGCCCCAGCATTTT
cdr3_aa: CASSPDISNQPQHF

j_call: TRBJ1-5
d_call: NA
cdr3_length: 17
v_call: TRBV21-1
clone_size: NA
cdr3_nt: TGTGCCAGCAGCGCGTGTCCCGGGACAGCGAGCAATCAGCCCCAGCATTTT
cdr3_aa: CASSACPGTASNQPQHF

j_call: TRBJ1-2
d_call: TRBD1
cdr3_length: 14
v_call: TRBV20-1
clone_size: NA
cdr3_nt: TGCAGTGCTAGTGGGGACAGCCGCTTCGGTGGCTACACCTTC
cdr3_aa: CSASGDSRFGGYTF

j_call: TRBJ1-2
d_call: TRBD1
cdr3_length: 13
v_call: TRBV5-4
clone_size: few
cdr3_nt: TGTGCCAGCTTTACCCCAGGGGGCTATGGCTACACCTTC
cdr3_aa: CASFTPGGYGYTF

j_call: TRBJ2-7
d_call: NA
cdr3_length: 17
v_call: TRBV30
clone_size: NA
cdr3_nt: TGTGCCTGGAGTGTGGCGAGAGGTACTCGAACCTTATACGAGCAGTACTTC
cdr3_aa: CAWSVARGTRTLYEQYF

j_call: TRBJ1-5
d_call: NA
cdr3_length: 16
v_call: TRBV4-1
clone_size: NA
cdr3_nt: TGCGCCAGCAGCCCCGAGGGGGGGCTTAGCAATCAGCCCCAGCATTTT
cdr3_aa: CASSPEGGLSNQPQHF

j_call: TRBJ2-5
d_call: TRBD1
cdr3_length: 14
v_call: TRBV10-3
clone_size: NA
cdr3_nt: TGTGCCATCAGTCTAGGGCAGGGGGCCAGGACCCAGTACTTC
cdr3_aa: CAISLGQGARTQYF

j_call: TRBJ1-2
d_call: TRBD1
cdr3_length: 14
v_call: TRBV6-5
clone_size: NA
cdr3_nt: TGTGCCAGCAGTACCCCCGGGACAGTCAATGGCTACACCTTC
cdr3_aa: CASSTPGTVNGYTF

j_call: TRBJ1-3
d_call: TRBD1
cdr3_length: 17
v_call: TRBV11-3
clone_size: NA
cdr3_nt: TGTGCCAGCAGCTTCGGGACAGGGGCCTCTGCTGGAAACACCATATATTTT
cdr3_aa: CASSFGTGASAGNTIYF

j_call: TRBJ2-5
d_call: TRBD2
cdr3_length: 17
v_call: TRBV7-2
clone_size: few
cdr3_nt: TGTGCCAGCAGCTTCTCTCTAGCGGGACGTCCCGGGGGGACCCAGTACTTC
cdr3_aa: CASSFSLAGRPGGTQYF

j_call: TRBJ1-2
d_call: NA
cdr3_length: 14
v_call: TRBV2
clone_size: few
cdr3_nt: TGTGCCAGCAGGGGGGACGGGAGGTCCTATGGCTACACCTTC
cdr3_aa: CASRGDGRSYGYTF

j_call: TRBJ1-6
d_call: NA
cdr3_length: 15
v_call: TRBV5-3
clone_size: NA
cdr3_nt: TGTGCCAGAAGTTTGCCTACAGGGTATAATTCACCCCTCCACTTT
cdr3_aa: CARSLPTGYNSPLHF

j_call: TRBJ2-7
d_call: TRBD2
cdr3_length: 15
v_call: TRBV27
clone_size: NA
cdr3_nt: TGTGCCATACGAATACTAGCGGGAGAGAGCTACGAGCAGTACTTC
cdr3_aa: CAIRILAGESYEQYF